This passage covers 20 T cell receptor beta chains from one sample sequenced in a study of T cell responses to AZD1222 COVID-19 vaccine. The repertoire was sequenced with immunoSEQ multiplex PCR; TCRdb's copy has only in-frame clones and lacks some. The top ten hold 1.9% of the sample, which has some 130,000 clones, approximately 90% seen once. Sequencing was performed on peripheral blood, taken on day 0 of AZD1222 vaccination. These receptors were collected from an adult in good health.

The V and J genes are TRBV4-3 and TRBJ1-1; the match to TRBD1 covers 8 bases. Unmatched junction bases numbered 5, after V lost 5 bases and J lost 0 bases. This CDR3 contains 15 residues. Germline V gene sequence: CDR1 LGHNA, CDR2 YSLEER. Here the CDR3 reads CASSERDRMNTEAFF. The CDR3 DNA reads as TGCGCCAGCAGCGAGCGGGACAGGATGAACACTGAAGCTTTCTTT.

The gene calls are TRBV27 and TRBJ1-5; 10 bases align to TRBD1. CDR3 length equals 19 residues. V lost 2 bases and J lost 1; bases outside the gene matches: 11. Per germline, CDR1 MNHEY and CDR2 SMNVEV (reference sequence). The chain's CDR3 is CASSLIGTGARMSNQPQHF. CDR3 bases: TGTGCCAGCAGTTTAATTGGGACAGGGGCCAGGATGAGCAATCAGCCCCAGCATTTT.

V usage is TRBV29-1 and J usage is TRBJ2-7; possibly TRBD2 for D (6 bases). The CDR3 sequence is 15 residues long. The germline V gene encodes CDR1 SQVTM and CDR2 ANQGSEA. V lost 7 bases and J 4 bases, leaving 23 bases between the germline ends. Written as DNA, the CDR3 is TGCAGCGCCCTCCAAACCGGGACTGGACCTTACGAGCAGTACTTC. Translated, it gives CSALQTGTGPYEQYF.

The rearrangement joins TRBV7-2 to TRBJ1-2; no reliable D call. V dropped 2 bases and J dropped 0 bases, with 7 bases sitting between them. CDR3 length equals 14 residues. CDR1 is SGHTA, CDR2 FQGNSA, per germline. DNA of the CDR3: TGTGCCAGCAGCTTAACCAGTGCTAACTATGGCTACACCTTC. Translating gives CASSLTSANYGYTF. The full variable domain, rest sourced from reference TRBV7-2 and TRBJ1-2, is GAGVSQSPSNKVTEKGKDVELRCDPISGHTALYWYRQSLGQGLEFLIYFQGNSAPDKSGLPSDRFSAERTGGSVSTLTIQRTQQEDSAVYLCASSLTSANYGYTFGSGTRLTVV.

This chain connects TRBV2 to TRBJ2-7, with D possibly matching TRBD2 (5 bases). Germline CDR1 SNHLY, CDR2 FYNNEI. V was cut by 3 bases and J by 4 bases, with 13 bases left in between. The CDR3 loop spans 14 amino acids. The CDR3 is CASSEQRVGYEQYF. In DNA form, the CDR3 reads TGTGCCAGCAGTGAGCAGAGGGTAGGTTACGAGCAGTACTTC.

The chain is built from TRBV7-8 and TRBJ2-1; 13 nucleotides line up with TRBD2. V gave up 4 bases and J gave up 7 bases; unmatched junction bases: 7. Germline V gene data show CDR1 as SGHVS and CDR2 as FQNEAQ. The CDR3 totals 16 residues. The chain's CDR3 is CASSSLLAGGPNEQFF. CDR3 nucleotides: TGTGCCAGCAGCTCCTTACTAGCGGGAGGGCCGAATGAGCAGTTCTTC.

The V call is TRBV18, the J call TRBJ2-2; possible D gene TRBD2, 6 bases. Per the germline V gene, CDR1 is KGHSH and CDR2 is LQKENI. This CDR3 is 13 amino acids long. V was cut by 2 bases and J by 5 bases, with 6 bases left in between. CDR3 DNA sequence: TGTGCCAGCTCACCAGGGGGGACCGGGGAGCTGTTTTTT. Amino acids: CASSPGGTGELFF. Using reference TRBV18 and TRBJ2-2 for the parts outside the CDR3, the full variable domain is NAGVMQNPRHLVRRRGQEARLRCSPMKGHSHVYWYRQLPEEGLKFMVYLQKENIIDESGMPKERFSAEFPKEGPSILRIQQVVRGDSAAYFCASSPGGTGELFFGEGSRLTVL.

This chain uses TRBV21-1 with TRBJ2-3; TRBD2 is the table's D call and was not checked against the DNA. TRBV21-1 is a recognized pseudogene. The CDR3 totals 15 residues. In DNA form, the CDR3 reads TGTGCCAGCAGCAACGGGGTAGGGAGCACAGATACGCAGTATTTT. It specifies CASSNGVGSTDTQYF.

The chain is built from TRBV5-1 and TRBJ1-1; no reliable D call. V dropped 2 bases and J dropped 0 bases, with 11 bases sitting between them. This CDR3 has 15 amino acids. Germline V gene lookup returns CDR1 SGHRS and CDR2 YFSETQ. CDR3 sequence (DNA): TGCGCCAGCAGCTTCCGAGACGGTATGAACACTGAAGCTTTCTTT. Amino acids: CASSFRDGMNTEAFF. Full variable domain (outside the CDR3, taken from reference TRBV5-1 and TRBJ1-1): KAGVTQTPRYLIKTRGQQVTLSCSPISGHRSVSWYQQTPGQGLQFLFEYFSETQRNKGNFPGRFSGRQFSNSRSEMNVSTLELGDSALYLCASSFRDGMNTEAFFGQGTRLTVV.

This clone came up once. The CDR3 DNA is TGTGCCAGTAGTATAGCCAGAGCTGGGACTAGCGGGAGATTCAATGAGCAGTTCTTC. Encoded protein: CASSIARAGTSGRFNEQFF. The gene calls are TRBV19 and TRBJ2-1, with 14 bases lining up with TRBD2. Losses at the gene ends were 1 base for V and 6 bases for J; bases not matched to a gene: 11. This CDR3 contains 19 residues. Germline assignment: CDR1 LNHDA and CDR2 SQIVND (reference sequence).

The chain uses TRBV9 and TRBJ1-2, with 8 bases matching TRBD1. Per germline, CDR1 SGDLS and CDR2 YYNGEE. J lost 1 base, V lost 2 bases, and 7 bases had no gene match. This CDR3 is built from 16 residues. CDR3 sequence: CASSVTGQGYNYGYTF. CDR3 bases: TGTGCCAGCAGCGTGACCGGACAGGGCTATAACTATGGCTACACCTTC.

This rearrangement joins TRBV6-2 or TRBV6-3 to TRBJ1-5; 8 bases are shared with TRBD1. J lost 1 base, V lost 1 base, and 0 bases had no gene match. The CDR3 runs to 15 residues. Germline CDR1 MNHEY, CDR2 SVGEGT. CDR3 coding DNA: TGTGCCAGCAGTTACTACAGGGGGAGCAATCAGCCCCAGCATTTT. It codes for CASSYYRGSNQPQHF.

The chain recombines TRBV27 with TRBJ1-2; perhaps TRBD1 as D (6 bases). The CDR3 is made up of 16 amino acids. Germline assignment: CDR1 MNHEY and CDR2 SMNVEV (reference sequence). V was trimmed by 1 base and J by 3 bases, leaving 15 bases between them. The chain's CDR3 is CASSLWQGGGYYGYTF. The CDR3 coding sequence is TGTGCCAGCAGTTTATGGCAGGGAGGGGGATACTATGGCTACACCTTC.

The chain uses TRBV28 and TRBJ1-1; TRBD1 is a possible D gene (5 bases). The CDR3 spans 12 residues. V was clipped by 4 bases and J by 11 bases, with 14 bases between them. Germline CDR1 reads MDHEN; CDR2 reads SYDVKM. The CDR3 protein is CASSWGRRLAFF. CDR3 DNA sequence: TGTGCCAGCAGTTGGGGCAGGAGGTTGGCTTTCTTT.

The chain combines TRBV27 with TRBJ2-2; 9 nucleotides agree with TRBD2. This CDR3 has 18 amino acids. V shed 5 bases, J shed 8 bases, and the junction held 18 bases outside the gene matches. CDR1 and CDR2 from the germline V gene are MNHEY and SMNVEV (reference sequence). CDR3 region: CASSHKPRVLAGEGELFF. Written as DNA, the CDR3 is TGTGCCAGCAGTCACAAACCCCGCGTGTTAGCGGGGGAAGGGGAGCTGTTTTTT.

The rearrangement links TRBV6-5 to TRBJ2-7; 7 bases fit TRBD1. V lost 0 bases, J lost 7 bases, and 6 bases stayed unmatched. Germline CDR1 and CDR2: MNHEY and SVGAGI. CDR3 length equals 14 residues. CDR3 DNA: TGTGCCAGCAGTTACTCACAGGGGCCGCGAGAGCAGTACTTC. It specifies CASSYSQGPREQYF.

The table lists this clone with a count of one. The J gene is TRBJ1-2, the V gene TRBV30; D is uncertain. The germline gives CDR1 GTSNPN, CDR2 SVGIG (reference sequence). The V gene lost 2 bases and the J gene lost 2 bases, with 6 bases spanning the gap. The CDR3 has 12 residues. The chain's CDR3 is CAWSKQNYGYTF. The CDR3, as DNA: TGTGCCTGGAGTAAACAGAACTATGGCTACACCTTC.

The V call is TRBV28, the J call TRBJ1-3; 7 bases line up with TRBD1. The CDR3 sequence is 18 residues long. Germline trimming cut 5 bases from V and 1 base from J; bases unmatched to any gene: 14. From germline, CDR1 is MDHEN and CDR2 SYDVKM. The DNA of the CDR3 is TGTGCCAGCAGTCCGGGGACAGTCCGGCCTTTATCTGGAAACACCATATATTTT. Translated: CASSPGTVRPLSGNTIYF.

The genes are TRBV7-2 and TRBJ1-2, with TRBD1 identical over 7 bases. V trimming: 5 bases; J trimming: 3 bases; junction bases outside the gene matches: 9. The CDR3 length is 15 residues. Germline V lookup: CDR1 SGHTA, CDR2 FQGNSA. The CDR3 spells CASSPRQGPDYGYTF. For the CDR3, the DNA is TGTGCCAGCAGCCCAAGACAGGGCCCTGACTATGGCTACACCTTC.

The chain has TRBV10-3 and TRBJ2-3, with 8 bases matching TRBD2. The V and J ends lost 5 bases and 0 bases, in that order; junction bases with no gene match: 4. Germline-derived CDR1 and CDR2 are ENHRY and SYGVKD. CDR3 size: 15 residues. The CDR3 region is CAISSTSESTDTQYF. CDR3 bases: TGTGCCATCAGTTCGACTAGCGAGAGCACAGATACGCAGTATTTT.